The 31 T cell receptor beta chains below all came from one sample that was sequenced in a study of tumor-infiltrating lymphocytes in primary liver carcinoma. The study co-extracted DNA and RNA from around 18-30 mg of unsorted bulk tissue. The template, about 550 ng total RNA, yielded TCR beta cDNA made with a constant-region primer. It was through three nested multiplex PCR rounds of slightly modified ARM-PCR that TCR beta libraries arose. The first two PCR rounds used TRBV1-TRBV30 forward primers with a C-beta reverse primer, around 10 cycles each. TCRdb fed the multiplex PCR reads into MiXCR, producing one record per CDR3 protein. Of about 100,000 distinct CDR3 sequences listed, 65% to 70% are singletons. The material sequenced was tumor-adjacent normal liver tissue. Receptors were obtained from a man between 35 and 55 years old with primary liver carcinoma and hepatitis B virus infection.

Comment on this clonotype: Mismatch with germline at one junction end may stem from a read error. The V gene is TRBV11-2, the J gene TRBJ2-3; D unclear. This CDR3 has 14 residues. In germline, CDR1 is SGHAT, CDR2 FQNNGV. CDR3: CASSPSTRGDTLYF. The CDR3 nucleotides read TGTGCCAGCAGCCCCAGCACGCGAGGAGATACGCTGTATTTT.

As concerns this clonotype: Given a much more abundant clone one base away, this may be a read error. The chain employs TRBV12-3 or TRBV12-4 and TRBJ1-2; no definite D call. The CDR3 is made up of 13 amino acids. The CDR3 loop is CASSLSAPSGFTF. The CDR3 nucleotides are TGTGCCAGCAGTTTATCGGCGCCGAGTGGCTTCACCTTC.

This clonotype has a handful of counts. Just one base apart from a much larger clone, this may be a read error. V and J are TRBV7-8 and TRBJ1-3; 10 nucleotides agree with TRBD1. The CDR3 is 17 amino acids. CDR1 and CDR2 from the germline V gene are SGHVS and FQNEAQ. The DNA for the CDR3 is TGTGCCAGCAGCCCCACCGGGACAGGGGTCTCTGGAAACAGCATATATTTT. Encoded protein: CASSPTGTGVSGNSIYF.

With respect to this clonotype: Without the conserved terminal phenylalanine or tryptophan, this CDR3 likely stems from a read error. The chain is built from TRBV5-4 and TRBJ2-1; 7 positions match TRBD2. Germline V gene lookup returns CDR1 SGHNT and CDR2 YYREEE (reference sequence). This CDR3 contains 15 residues. The CDR3, as DNA: TGTGTCAGCAGCGATCGACCAGCGGGGTACAATGAGCAGTTCTTG. This codes for CVSSDRPAGYNEQFL.

The rearrangement joins TRBV20-1 to TRBJ2-7; 10 bases match TRBD1. This CDR3 contains 14 residues. CDR1 DFQATT and CDR2 SNEGSKA come from the germline V gene (reference sequence). The V gene end was trimmed by 7 bases and the J gene end by 0 bases; junction bases not matched to a gene: 6. CDR3 bases: TGCAGTGGTCCGGACAGGGGGATCTCCTACGAGCAGTACTTC. Translation: CSGPDRGISYEQYF.

There are a few counts of this clonotype. The junction does not match germline at one end; this may be a read error. The CDR3 loop is CASSLSGTLPYEQHF. The DNA of the CDR3 is TGTGCCAGCAGCCTCAGCGGGACTCTACCCTACGAGCAACACTTC. V is TRBV11-2 and J is TRBJ2-7; 7 bases fit TRBD2. The CDR3 length is 15 residues. Germline lookup yields CDR1 SGHAT and CDR2 FQNNGV.

In regard to this clonotype: The junction and the germline gene differ at one end; a read error may be behind it. V is TRBV11-1 and J is TRBJ2-5; D may be TRBD2 (5 bases). The CDR3 is made up of 19 amino acids. Per germline, CDR1 SGHAT and CDR2 FQDESV (reference sequence). The CDR3 nucleotides read TGTGCCAGAAGACCGCCCCCGGAGGTCAGGAAGGACTTCCAAGAGACCCAGTGCTTC. This encodes CARRPPPEVRKDFQETQCF.

V gene TRBV28 combines with J gene TRBJ2-7, with 7 nucleotides matching TRBD1. Per germline, CDR1 MDHEN and CDR2 SYDVKM. The CDR3 is 14 amino acids. The CDR3 nucleotides are TGTGTCAGCACCAAGGGGGCAGGGGGCTACGAGCAGTACGTC. Residues: CVSTKGAGGYEQYV.

Concerning this clonotype itself: The CDR3 does not close with the conserved phenylalanine or tryptophan, likely indicating a read error. The V gene is TRBV7-8, the J gene TRBJ1-1, with D possibly matching TRBD1 (5 bases). CDR3 length equals 15 residues. Trimming pared 4 bases from V and 5 bases from J, leaving 17 bases between. Germline values: CDR1 SGHVS, CDR2 FQNEAQ. CDR3 DNA sequence: TGTGCCAGCAGCTCCGGCAAGGGGCTTGGAACTGAAGCTTTCTCT. It is translated as CASSSGKGLGTEAFS.

Of note for this clonotype: A read error may explain this, as a much larger clone is one base away. Likely a read error: the CDR3 ends without its conserved phenylalanine or tryptophan. The chain is built from TRBV6-6 and TRBJ2-1; 9 bases agree with TRBD2. Germline loops: CDR1 MNHNY, CDR2 SVGAGI (reference sequence). The CDR3 sequence is 15 residues long. The V and J ends lost 11 bases and 8 bases, in that order; junction bases with no gene match: 16. The CDR3 coding sequence is TGTGCCGGTCGCAGTTATAGCGGGAGTTACGATGAGCAGTTCTCC. This sequence encodes CAGRSYSGSYDEQFS.

In its sample, this clonotype was seen many times. This rearrangement joins TRBV6-5 to TRBJ2-5; D might be TRBD1 (6 bases). The CDR3 is made up of 14 amino acids. Germline CDR1 and CDR2: MNHEY and SVGAGI. Trimming took 2 bases from V and 5 from J, leaving 12 bases between them. The CDR3 DNA is TGTGCCAGCAGTTACCGGGCCCAGGGGGAGACCCAGTACTTC. Its protein is CASSYRAQGETQYF.

The genes are TRBV13 and TRBJ2-1; 7 bases agree with TRBD2. From germline, CDR1 is PRHDT and CDR2 FYEKMQ (reference sequence). This CDR3 is 15 amino acids long. V lost 4 bases to trimming and J lost 8 bases; unmatched junction nucleotides: 11. This chain's CDR3 is CASSSRSGGRYEQFF. CDR3 nucleotides: TGTGCCAGCAGCTCCCGGTCTGGCGGGAGATATGAGCAGTTCTTC. Full variable domain (rest looked up from reference TRBV13 and TRBJ2-1): AAGVIQSPRHLIKEKRETATLKCYPIPRHDTVYWYQQGPGQDPQFLISFYEKMQSDKGSIPDRFSAQQFSDYHSELNMSSLELGDSALYFCASSSRSGGRYEQFFGPGTRLTVL.

This clonotype was seen a few times. The DNA of the CDR3 is TGTGCCAGCGGACCACTGACAGGGAATGAAAAACTGTTTTTT. Translation: CASGPLTGNEKLFF. The rearrangement joins TRBV2 to TRBJ1-4; the match to TRBD1 covers 7 bases. The CDR3 contains 14 residues. Per the germline V gene, CDR1 is SNHLY and CDR2 is FYNNEI. After removal of 8 bases from V and 5 bases from J, the junction contained 8 bases not matched to a gene. Based on the CDR3 plus reference TRBV2 and TRBJ1-4, the full variable domain is EPEVTQTPSHQVTQMGQEVILRCVPISNHLYFYWYRQILGQKVEFLVSFYNNEISEKSEIFDDQFSVERPDGSNFTLKIRSTKLEDSAMYFCASGPLTGNEKLFFGSGTQLSVL.

Note on this clonotype: A much larger clone differs from this one at a single base, so this may be a read error. The final CDR3 position lacks the conserved phenylalanine or tryptophan, pointing to a likely read error. V usage is TRBV28 and J usage is TRBJ2-7; no definite D call. V dropped 2 bases and J dropped 0 bases, with 8 bases sitting between them. CDR3 length: 14 amino acids. The V gene's germline CDR1 is MDHEN and CDR2 SYDVKM. CDR3 region: CASSLETYSYEQYL. For the CDR3, the DNA is TGTGCCAGCAGTTTAGAGACATACTCCTACGAGCAGTACTTG.

The chain combines TRBV6-5 with TRBJ2-7, with TRBD1 identical over 10 bases. CDR3 length: 13 amino acids. Germline V gene sequence: CDR1 MNHEY, CDR2 SVGAGI. DNA of the CDR3: TGTGGCAGTTACTCTGGACAGGGGGGCGAGCAGTACTTC. As protein: CGSYSGQGGEQYF.

This clonotype appeared many times. The gene calls are TRBV11-2 and TRBJ2-1; 7 bases match TRBD2. Germline CDR1 is SGHAT and CDR2 is FQNNGV. V shed 5 bases and J 5 bases; nucleotides not matched to a gene: 12. This CDR3 region has 16 residues. The CDR3 sequence: CASSPGGGRRDNEQFF. CDR3 DNA: TGTGCCAGCAGCCCTGGGGGGGGGAGGCGCGACAATGAGCAGTTCTTC.

This sequence joins TRBV13 and TRBJ1-3; D not resolved. This CDR3 contains 13 residues. The ends were cut back, 5 bases at V and 0 bases at J, with 5 bases in the middle. The germline V gene has CDR1 PRHDT and CDR2 FYEKMQ (reference sequence). The DNA of the CDR3 is TGTGCCAGCAGCGGCCTCTCTGGAAACACCATATATTTT. This translates into CASSGLSGNTIYF.

The sample holds a few counts of this clonotype. The chain links TRBV6-4 to TRBJ2-6, with 7 bases lining up with TRBD2. The V and J ends lost 3 bases and 0 bases, in that order; junction bases with no gene match: 2. The CDR3 loop spans 16 amino acids. The V gene's germline CDR1 is MRHNA and CDR2 SNTAGT. The CDR3 bases are TGTGCCAGCAGTGAGGGCGGGAGCTCTGGGGCCAACGTCCTGACTTTC. Its translation is CASSEGGSSGANVLTF.

This clonotype has just one count. One end of the junction does not line up with germline, which may come from a read error. The CDR3 DNA reads TGTGCCAGCAGTTCCGGAGAGGGGGCTAGTTTAGGCACTGAAGCCTTCTTT. It is translated as CASSSGEGASLGTEAFF. The J gene is TRBJ1-1, the V gene TRBV11-2, with 7 bases aligning to TRBD1. The CDR3 sequence is 17 residues long. Germline V gives CDR1 SGHAT, CDR2 FQNNGV.

This clonotype was counted many times. The V gene is TRBV11-2, the J gene TRBJ2-6, with TRBD2 matching 11 bases. Germline values: CDR1 SGHAT, CDR2 FQNNGV. The junction had 6 bases not matched to a gene; V was cut back by 5 bases and J by 0 bases. The CDR3 is made up of 18 amino acids. CDR3 in DNA: TGTGCCAGCAGCCTACGACTAGCGGGACTCTCTGGGGCCAACGTCCTGACTTTC. Protein product: CASSLRLAGLSGANVLTF.

This clonotype appeared a single time. V gene TRBV11-2 combines with J gene TRBJ1-5; 8 nucleotides match TRBD1. The CDR3 consists of 17 residues. Germline V CDR1 and CDR2: SGHAT, FQNNGV. Unmatched junction bases numbered 7, after V lost 3 bases and J lost 0 bases. The CDR3 sequence: CASSLGTGGLSNQPQHF. Here the CDR3 DNA reads TGTGCCAGCAGCTTGGGCACAGGGGGTCTTAGCAATCAGCCCCAGCATTTT.

This chain joins TRBV28 and TRBJ1-1, with D perhaps matching TRBD1 (6 bases). The CDR3 sequence is 15 residues long. V dropped 8 bases and J dropped 0 bases, with 16 bases sitting between them. Germline-derived CDR1 and CDR2 are MDHEN and SYDVKM. CDR3 in DNA: TGTGCCAGCCCTCCCGGGACAAGTGTGAACACTGAAGCTTTCTTT. Protein product: CASPPGTSVNTEAFF.

Concerning this clonotype: At one end the junction does not follow the germline gene, possibly because of a read error. The V call is TRBV28, the J call TRBJ2-7; 8 nucleotides align to TRBD1. The CDR3 sequence is 20 residues long. Germline assignment: CDR1 MDHEN and CDR2 SYDVKM. In nucleotides, the CDR3 is TGTGCCGGCAGTTCCCAGCGCGGACAGGGTGACTACCGGTCAAACTACGAGCAGTACTTC. As protein: CAGSSQRGQGDYRSNYEQYF.

This clonotype has only a few counts. The rearrangement uses TRBV5-6 and TRBJ1-2, with 7 bases lining up with TRBD1. CDR1 is SGHDT, CDR2 YYEEEE, per germline. J gave up 6 bases and V 0 bases, and 5 bases lay outside the gene matches. CDR3 size: 14 residues. CDR3 loop: CASSLAQGMDGYTF. Here the CDR3 DNA reads TGTGCCAGCAGCTTGGCACAGGGGATGGATGGCTACACCTTC.

With regard to this clonotype: The conserved phenylalanine or tryptophan is not found at the CDR3 terminus, so this likely reflects a read error. The gene calls are TRBV10-3 and TRBJ2-7, with 7 bases matching TRBD2. CDR1 and CDR2 (germline): ENHRY, SYGVKD. The length of the CDR3 is 14 residues. Trimming took 3 bases from V and 3 from J; bases not matched to a gene: 5. CDR3 sequence: CAISDGLELYEQYL. Here the CDR3 DNA reads TGTGCCATCAGTGACGGACTAGAGCTCTACGAGCAGTACCTC.

On this clonotype: A read error is possible here, since a much larger clone lies one base away. The V gene is TRBV5-4, the J gene TRBJ2-1; D is undetermined. Between the trimmed V and J ends, which lost 4 bases and 2 bases, there was a span of 19 bases. The CDR3 covers 17 residues. Looked up from germline, CDR1 is SGHNT and CDR2 is YYREEE (reference sequence). CDR3 loop: CASSPEVVPSPYNEQFF. As DNA, the CDR3 is TGTGCCAGCAGCCCCGAAGTAGTCCCGAGCCCCTACAATGAGCAGTTCTTC. The full variable domain, with the rest looked up from reference TRBV5-4 and TRBJ2-1, is ETGVTQSPTHLIKTRGQQVTLRCSSQSGHNTVSWYQQALGQGPQFIFQYYREEENGRGNFPPRFSGLQFPNYSSELNVNALELDDSALYLCASSPEVVPSPYNEQFFGPGTRLTVL.

Comments on this clonotype: At one of its ends the junction is not consistent with the germline gene, which may arise from a read error. V usage is TRBV7-9 and J usage is TRBJ2-7; D is possibly TRBD1 (6 bases). Per the germline V gene, CDR1 is SEHNR and CDR2 is FQNEAQ (reference sequence). There are 19 residues in the CDR3. The CDR3 spells CASSSPGHPKTSGGYEKYF. The CDR3 nucleotides read TGTGCCAGCAGCTCCCCGGGACACCCAAAGACCAGCGGAGGTTACGAGAAGTATTTC.

Of note for this clonotype: Sequence at one end of the junction differs from germline and may be a read error. The CDR3 region is CASSLGSAGQETIKYF. Here the CDR3 DNA reads TGCGCCAGCAGCCTCGGATCAGCGGGCCAGGAAACCATTAAGTACTTC. The rearrangement joins TRBV4-1 to TRBJ2-4; D is perhaps TRBD2 (6 bases). The CDR3 is 16 amino acids. Per the germline V gene, CDR1 is MGHRA and CDR2 is YSYEKL.

Turning to this clonotype: At one boundary the junction diverges from the germline segment, which might be a read error. The chain carries TRBV11-2 and TRBJ2-1; the match to TRBD2 covers 16 bases. This CDR3 contains 18 residues. The germline V gene encodes CDR1 SGHAT and CDR2 FQNNGV. The CDR3 loop reads CASSLRGLAGGPYNEQFF. CDR3 coding DNA: TGTGCCAGCAGCTTAAGGGGACTAGCGGGAGGGCCCTACAATGAACAGTTCTTC.

The V call is TRBV11-1, the J call TRBJ2-1; D unresolved. The germline gives CDR1 SGHAT, CDR2 FQDESV (reference sequence). Trimming stripped 1 base from V and 13 bases from J, with 20 bases between. The CDR3 consists of 15 residues. CDR3 in amino acids: CASSLGRDLRDGQFF. The CDR3 nucleotides read TGTGCCAGCAGCTTAGGAAGAGATCTAAGGGATGGACAGTTCTTC.

Comments on this clonotype: The junction does not match germline at one end; this may be a read error. V usage is TRBV6-2 or TRBV6-3 and J usage is TRBJ1-2; D perhaps matches TRBD1 (5 bases). This CDR3 has 16 amino acids. Germline V gives CDR1 MNHEY, CDR2 SVGEGT. The CDR3 protein is CASSYEWGNGSYVYTF. CDR3 in DNA: TGTGCCAGCAGTTACGAATGGGGGAACGGCAGCTATGTCTACACCTTC.